The 4 T cell receptor beta chains below all came from one sample that was sequenced in a study of regulatory T cells in long-lasting Graves disease. To make TCR beta libraries, researchers used iRepertoire HTBI primers and Arm-PCR of CDR3 regions. TCRdb processed the multiplex PCR reads anew with MiXCR; each CDR3 protein has one entry. This sample has approximately 490,000 distinct CDR3 sequences, with about 16% found just once. Time point described: newly diagnosed GD, antithyroid drugs for less than 3 months. Following extraction of RNA from PBMCs, that RNA was used to make the TCR library. The sample was also reused in another study, on T cells in Graves' hyperthyroidism and ophthalmopathy.

The sample in question was peripheral blood mononuclear cells (PBMCs), obtained at new diagnosis, from a patient treated with antithyroid drugs. The receptors were sampled from a man aged 35 to 55 with Graves disease.

Only a few counts were recorded for this clonotype. The chain uses TRBV12-3 or TRBV12-4 and TRBJ2-7, with 7 bases lining up with TRBD2. The CDR3 is 15 amino acids. The J segment lost 1 base and the V segment lost 5 bases, leaving 8 bases of the junction unmatched. This chain's CDR3 is CASSTLTSRSYEQYF. The CDR3 DNA reads TGTGCCAGCAGTACTCTGACTAGCAGATCCTACGAGCAGTACTTC.

V and J are TRBV14 and TRBJ2-7; D is perhaps TRBD1 or TRBD2 (5 bases each). Per germline, CDR1 SGHDN and CDR2 FVKESK. CDR3 size: 21 residues. With 0 bases removed from V and 0 bases from J, the gap between germline ends came to 27 bases. CDR3 sequence reads: CASSQDHRRGVSWRSSYEQYF. Here the CDR3 DNA reads TGTGCCAGCAGCCAAGATCACAGAAGGGGCGTTAGCTGGAGGAGCTCCTACGAGCAGTACTTC.

CDR3 protein: CASSLTSGIYNEQFF. The CDR3, as DNA: TGCGCCAGCAGCTTGACTAGCGGGATTTACAATGAGCAGTTCTTC. This rearrangement joins TRBV5-1 to TRBJ2-1; 10 bases map to TRBD2. Germline V gene sequence: CDR1 SGHRS, CDR2 YFSETQ. The CDR3 contains 15 residues. After removal of 1 base from V and 4 bases from J, the junction contained 2 bases not matched to a gene.

The V gene is TRBV20-1, the J gene TRBJ2-7, with 11 positions matching TRBD2. Germline lookup yields CDR1 DFQATT and CDR2 SNEGSKA (reference sequence). CDR3 length: 17 residues. Losses at the gene ends were 3 bases for V and 2 bases for J; bases not matched to a gene: 12. As DNA, the CDR3 is TGCAGTGCTAGGTCCGGGACTAGCGGAGGGTTGACCTACGAGCAGTACTTC. Translating gives CSARSGTSGGLTYEQYF.